This T cell receptor (beta chain) was identified in a study of OX40 agonist ivuxolimab in advanced cancers. Study-wide background: Participants averaged roughly 60 years of age (range about 23 to 90) and were around 83% male.

Measured with immunoSEQ multiplex PCR; TCRdb has only the in-frame clones, and not every one. Of tens of thousands of clones listed, roughly 80% are singletons. At cycle 4 day 1, cycle 7 day 1, and baseline, blood was sampled. The CDR3 spans 13 residues. The germline V gene encodes CDR1 SNHLY and CDR2 FYNNEI. This receptor was identified in an adult with an advanced solid tumor such as melanoma, head and neck, liver or kidney cancer. The V and J genes are TRBV2 and TRBJ1-6; 9 nucleotides match TRBD1. The specimen was CD4+ or CD8+ T cells sorted from blood, collected in a trial of the OX40 agonist ivuxolimab. This CDR3 is CACGQGYPSPLHF. The CDR3 bases are TGTGCTTGTGGACAGGGGTATCCTTCACCCCTCCACTTT. The variable domain in full, with the rest retrieved from reference TRBV2 and TRBJ1-6, is EPEVTQTPSHQVTQMGQEVILRCVPISNHLYFYWYRQILGQKVEFLVSFYNNEISEKSEIFDDQFSVERPDGSNFTLKIRSTKLEDSAMYFCACGQGYPSPLHFGNGTRLTVT.